The next 9 T cell receptor beta chains were all read from a single sample in a study of T-cell memory formation after mild COVID-19. TCRdb recomputed calls from the 5' RACE reads with MiXCR, one row per CDR3 protein. Of 470,000 or so distinct CDR3 sequences listed, about 23% are singletons. Specimen: PBMCs or a T cell subset sorted from them (not recorded which). The receptors were gathered from an adult woman who had mild COVID-19 (a few samples of this study predate the infection). Cell type and time point are not known.

Only a few counts were recorded for this clonotype. The rearrangement links TRBV27 to TRBJ2-7, with 7 bases aligning to TRBD1. The junction had 14 bases not matched to a gene; V was cut back by 5 bases and J by 4 bases. The CDR3 length is 16 residues. Germline V gene lookup returns CDR1 MNHEY and CDR2 SMNVEV (reference sequence). CDR3 amino acids: CASSLTRTGVTYEQYF. The CDR3 DNA is TGTGCCAGCAGTCTGACCCGGACAGGAGTGACTTACGAGCAGTACTTC.

V is TRBV5-1 and J is TRBJ2-3; the match to TRBD2 covers 13 bases. This CDR3 has 17 residues. Trimming at V came to 3 bases and at J to 6 bases, leaving 10 bases not matched to a gene. Per the germline V gene, CDR1 is SGHRS and CDR2 is YFSETQ. DNA for the CDR3: TGCGCCAGCAGCTCTATAACTAGCGGGGGGGCCCGGGATACGCAGTATTTT. This translates into CASSSITSGGARDTQYF.

V gene TRBV12-3 or TRBV12-4 combines with J gene TRBJ2-4, with 10 nucleotides matching TRBD2. The length of the CDR3 is 14 residues. J was trimmed by 8 bases and V by 7 bases; bases with no gene match: 8. For the CDR3, the DNA is TGTGCCAGCACCCAAGCGGGGGGGGCGGACATTCAGTACTTC. Translated, it gives CASTQAGGADIQYF.

The rearrangement uses TRBV20-1 and TRBJ2-3; TRBD1 aligns across 7 bases. The CDR3 contains 15 residues. Germline CDR1 DFQATT, CDR2 SNEGSKA (reference sequence). Losses at the gene ends were 1 base for V and 3 bases for J; bases not matched to a gene: 7. CDR3 coding DNA: TGCAGTGCTAGAGTGGCAGGGGGATTGACAGATACGCAGTATTTT. Translated: CSARVAGGLTDTQYF.

The chain employs TRBV4-3 and TRBJ1-1, with 8 nucleotides matching TRBD1. With 3 bases clipped from V and 8 bases from J, the junction kept 11 bases outside the gene matches. Per the germline V gene, CDR1 is LGHNA and CDR2 is YSLEER. The CDR3 has 15 amino acids. CDR3 DNA: TGCGCCAGCAGCCACGATTGGGGGACAGGAGACGAAGCTTTCTTT. This sequence encodes CASSHDWGTGDEAFF.

The J gene is TRBJ2-7, the V gene TRBV7-9; TRBD2 matches at 8 bases. The CDR3 contains 11 residues. Trimming cost V 7 bases and J 7 bases; bases outside gene matches: 3. In germline, CDR1 is SEHNR, CDR2 FQNEAQ (reference sequence). In DNA, the CDR3 is TGTGCCAGCAAGGCTAGCGGGGAGCAGTACTTC. This gives the protein CASKASGEQYF.

The chain employs TRBV5-1 and TRBJ1-1; D gene ambiguous. Trimming took 6 bases from V and 1 from J, leaving 16 bases between them. Germline V lookup: CDR1 SGHRS, CDR2 YFSETQ. This CDR3 has 15 amino acids. The CDR3, as DNA: TGCGCCAGCAAGGATTCCACATCGTCGAACACTGAAGCTTTCTTT. Encoded protein: CASKDSTSSNTEAFF.

The gene calls are TRBV7-3 and TRBJ2-1; the D gene could be TRBD1 or TRBD2 (5 bases each). Germline V CDR1 and CDR2: SGHTA, FQGTGA. Trimming removed 5 bases from V and 2 bases from J, with 16 bases in between. The CDR3 is 16 residues long. DNA of the CDR3: TGTGCCAGCAGCCCCCGGGCCGGGACCACCTACAATGAGCAGTTCTTC. Translating it yields CASSPRAGTTYNEQFF.

The chain joins TRBV12-3 or TRBV12-4 to TRBJ2-7; 9 nucleotides align to TRBD2. V was clipped by 1 base and J by 2 bases; unmatched bases: 3. The CDR3 runs 15 residues. For the CDR3, the DNA is TGTGCCAGCAGTTTAGGACTAGCGGCAGCCTACGAGCAGTACTTC. Translating it yields CASSLGLAAAYEQYF.